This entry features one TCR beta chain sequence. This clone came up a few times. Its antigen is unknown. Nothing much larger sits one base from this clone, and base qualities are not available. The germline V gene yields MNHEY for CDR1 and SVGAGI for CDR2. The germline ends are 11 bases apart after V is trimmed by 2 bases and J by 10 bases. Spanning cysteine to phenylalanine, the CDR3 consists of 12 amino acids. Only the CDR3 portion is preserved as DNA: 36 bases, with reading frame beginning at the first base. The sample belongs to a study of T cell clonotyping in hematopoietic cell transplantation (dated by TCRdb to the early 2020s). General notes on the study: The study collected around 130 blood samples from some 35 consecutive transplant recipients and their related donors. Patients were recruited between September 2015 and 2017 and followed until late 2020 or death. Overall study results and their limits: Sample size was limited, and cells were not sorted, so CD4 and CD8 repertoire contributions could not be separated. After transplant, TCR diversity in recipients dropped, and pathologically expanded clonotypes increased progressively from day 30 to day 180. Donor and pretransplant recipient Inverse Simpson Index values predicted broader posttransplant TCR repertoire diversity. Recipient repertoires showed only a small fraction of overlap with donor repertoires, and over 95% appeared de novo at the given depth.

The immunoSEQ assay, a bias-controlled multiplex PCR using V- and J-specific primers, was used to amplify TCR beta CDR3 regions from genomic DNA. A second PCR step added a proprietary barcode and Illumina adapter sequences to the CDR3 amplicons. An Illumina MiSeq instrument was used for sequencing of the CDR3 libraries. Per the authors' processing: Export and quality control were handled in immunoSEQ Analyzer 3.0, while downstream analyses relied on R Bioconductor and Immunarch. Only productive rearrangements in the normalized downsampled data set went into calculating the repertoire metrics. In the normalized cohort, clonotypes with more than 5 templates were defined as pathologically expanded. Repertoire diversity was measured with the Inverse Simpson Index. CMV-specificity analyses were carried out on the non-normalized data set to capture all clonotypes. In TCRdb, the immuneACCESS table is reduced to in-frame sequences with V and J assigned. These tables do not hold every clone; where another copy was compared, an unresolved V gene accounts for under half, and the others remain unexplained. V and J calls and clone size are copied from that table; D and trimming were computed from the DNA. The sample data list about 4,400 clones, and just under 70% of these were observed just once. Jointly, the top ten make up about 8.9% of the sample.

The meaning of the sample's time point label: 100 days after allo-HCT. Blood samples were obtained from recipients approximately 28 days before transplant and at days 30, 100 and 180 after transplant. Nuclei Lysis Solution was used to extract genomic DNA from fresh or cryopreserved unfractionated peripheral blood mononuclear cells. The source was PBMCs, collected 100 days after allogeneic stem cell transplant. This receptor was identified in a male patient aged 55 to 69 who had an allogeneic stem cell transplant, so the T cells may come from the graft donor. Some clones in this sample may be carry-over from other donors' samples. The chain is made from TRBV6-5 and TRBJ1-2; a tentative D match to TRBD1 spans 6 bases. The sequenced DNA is TGTGCCAGCAGTTACGCAGGGGCGGTCTACACCTTC. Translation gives CASSYAGAVYTF.